Listed here are 8 T cell receptor beta chains from one sample, sequenced in a study of monozygotic twins with inflammatory bowel disease. TCRdb re-analyzed the 5' RACE reads; it lists each CDR3 protein once, without DNA. Here the sample table reports over 120,000 distinct CDR3 sequences. Material for sequencing was blood. These receptors were collected from a human donor with ulcerative colitis or Crohn's disease, or a healthy co-twin of an affected twin (not recorded which).

V usage is TRBV24-1 and J usage is TRBJ1-2. Germline loops: CDR1 KGHDR, CDR2 SFDVKD. The CDR3 length is 15 residues. Here the CDR3 reads CATSDFGAQSTGYTF.

V gene TRBV7-3 combines with J gene TRBJ2-3; TCRdb lists TRBD2, though no DNA is available to test this call. CDR1 SGHTA and CDR2 FQGTGA come from the germline V gene. This CDR3 contains 15 residues. This CDR3 is CASSSTAGSTDTQYF.

The chain links TRBV5-1 to TRBJ2-1; TCRdb names TRBD2, which stays unverified in the absence of DNA. Germline-derived CDR1 and CDR2 are SGHRS and YFSETQ. The CDR3 consists of 14 residues. CDR3 in amino acids: CASSLVSSGSEQFF. Based on the CDR3 plus reference TRBV5-1 and TRBJ2-1, the full variable domain is KAGVTQTPRYLIKTRGQQVTLSCSPISGHRSVSWYQQTPGQGLQFLFEYFSETQRNKGNFPGRFSGRQFSNSRSEMNVSTLELGDSALYLCASSLVSSGSEQFFGPGTRLTVL.

The rearrangement uses TRBV19 and TRBJ2-7; checking the TCRdb D call of TRBD1 is not possible without DNA. This CDR3 comprises 13 residues. CDR1 and CDR2 (germline): LNHDA, SQIVND (reference sequence). The CDR3 sequence is CASSDRVSYEQYF. The variable domain in full, completed from reference TRBV19 and TRBJ2-7, reads DGGITQSPKYLFRKEGQNVTLSCEQNLNHDAMYWYRQDPGQGLRLIYYSQIVNDFQKGDIAEGYSVSREKKESFPLTVTSAQKNPTAFYLCASSDRVSYEQYFGPGTRLTVT.

V gene TRBV5-1 combines with J gene TRBJ2-1; without DNA, the TCRdb call of TRBD2 cannot be checked. The CDR3 sequence is 19 residues long. The germline CDR1 and CDR2 sequences are SGHRS and YFSETQ. This chain's CDR3 is CASSLVGGGDLSSYNEQFF.

The V call is TRBV3-1, the J call TRBJ2-1. Germline V gene data show CDR1 as LGHDT and CDR2 as YNNKEL (reference sequence). There are 14 residues in the CDR3. The chain's CDR3 is CASSQSPSRNEQFF.

This sequence joins TRBV29-1 and TRBJ2-1; TCRdb picks TRBD1, but there is no DNA to check that call. The CDR3 contains 11 residues. Germline V gene lookup returns CDR1 SQVTM and CDR2 ANQGSEA. The CDR3 sequence is CSVGGQTEQFF.

The CDR3 sequence: CASSPSGERTEAFF. The chain is built from TRBV3-1 and TRBJ1-1; the D call of TRBD1 rests on TCRdb alone, since no DNA is present to check it. Germline V gene lookup returns CDR1 LGHDT and CDR2 YNNKEL (reference sequence). This CDR3 spans 14 amino acids.